A single sample is the source of the 10 T cell receptor beta chains below, sequenced in a study of PD-L1 blockade in urothelial cancer (dated by TCRdb to 2015 to 2018). Library creation used the immunoSEQ multiplex PCR assay. TCRdb re-hosts the immuneACCESS table, in-frame sequences only. Its copies lack some clones; in the studies checked, an unresolved V gene accounts for under half of them, and the cause for the rest is not known. This sample lists roughly 130,000 clones; roughly 83% were detected once. Of the sample, about 2.9% is held by the ten largest clones. The sample's time point label is to be understood as: pretreatment peripheral blood. The specimen comprised PBMCs, sampled around atezolizumab (anti-PD-L1) treatment. The receptors here all came from a man in his fifties or sixties with urothelial cancer.

The rearrangement joins TRBV12-5 to TRBJ1-2; D remains ambiguous. The V gene's germline CDR1 is LGHNT and CDR2 FRNRAP. V lost 2 bases to trimming and J lost 4 bases, with 11 bases between them. The CDR3 covers 14 residues. This CDR3 reads CASGLFGVSYGYTF. The DNA for the CDR3 is TGTGCTAGTGGTTTGTTCGGGGTAAGCTATGGCTACACCTTC.

This clone has only one observation. The same CDR3 also results from other DNA sequences found in this sample. This chain connects TRBV30 to TRBJ1-5; possible D gene TRBD1, 5 bases. This CDR3 has 16 amino acids. V was clipped by 0 bases and J by 0 bases, with 12 bases between them. The germline V gene encodes CDR1 GTSNPN and CDR2 SVGIG (reference sequence). The CDR3 is CAWSVGGRYSNQPQHF. The CDR3 coding sequence is TGTGCCTGGAGTGTGGGGGGGAGGTATAGCAATCAGCCCCAGCATTTT.

The chain has TRBV4-2 and TRBJ2-3, with TRBD2 identical over 10 bases. The CDR3 spans 15 residues. Germline V lookup: CDR1 LGHNA, CDR2 YNFKEQ. V was pared by 4 bases and J by 7 bases, with 8 bases of the junction left unmatched. The DNA of the CDR3 is TGTGCCAGCAGCCCTAGCGGGAGTTACCGCAATACGCAGTATTTT. Translating it yields CASSPSGSYRNTQYF.

This clone came up a few times. J is TRBJ1-4 and V is TRBV5-1; D perhaps matches TRBD1 (5 bases). This CDR3 has 16 residues. V gave up 0 bases and J gave up 5 bases, with 14 bases separating them. CDR1 and CDR2 (germline): SGHRS, YFSETQ. The CDR3 DNA follows: TGCGCCAGCAGCTTGGGACAGCCAAGCAAAAATGAAAAACTGTTTTTT. Its protein product is CASSLGQPSKNEKLFF.

The V gene is TRBV18, the J gene TRBJ2-7, with 10 bases fitting TRBD2. V was pared by 3 bases and J by 7 bases, with 9 bases of the junction left unmatched. The CDR3 extends over 15 amino acids. Germline V lookup: CDR1 KGHSH, CDR2 LQKENI. CDR3 region: CASSPPLAGAQEQYF. CDR3 in DNA: TGTGCCAGCTCACCCCCCCTAGCGGGAGCGCAGGAGCAGTACTTC.

V usage is TRBV7-2 and J usage is TRBJ2-5; 7 bases align to TRBD1. The CDR3 consists of 16 residues. Germline V gives CDR1 SGHTA, CDR2 FQGNSA. J lost 2 bases, V lost 1 base, and 7 bases had no gene match. CDR3 DNA sequence: TGTGCCAGCAGCTTAGTGGCAGGGGGTCGACAAGAGACCCAGTACTTC. Encoded protein: CASSLVAGGRQETQYF.

The count of this clone is one. The chain links TRBV7-2 to TRBJ2-7; the match to TRBD1 covers 8 bases. CDR3 length: 14 residues. CDR1 is SGHTA, CDR2 FQGNSA, per germline. V gave up 5 bases and J gave up 4 bases; unmatched junction bases: 7. The CDR3 loop reads CASSEDRAEYEQYF. DNA for the CDR3: TGTGCCAGCAGCGAGGACAGGGCCGAATACGAGCAGTACTTC.

This clone has just a few counts. This chain uses TRBV15 with TRBJ2-7; 9 nucleotides align to TRBD1. The CDR3 contains 13 residues. From germline, CDR1 is LNHNV and CDR2 YYDKDF (reference sequence). The J segment lost 5 bases and the V segment lost 10 bases, leaving 9 bases of the junction unmatched. The CDR3 nucleotides are TGTGCCAATGCCGGGACAGGGCTGCACGAGCAGTACTTC. Translated, it gives CANAGTGLHEQYF.

V is TRBV19 and J is TRBJ2-7; 8 bases match TRBD2. The junction had 11 bases not matched to a gene; V was cut back by 6 bases and J by 4 bases. CDR3 length equals 15 residues. Germline V gene data show CDR1 as LNHDA and CDR2 as SQIVND (reference sequence). CDR3 bases: TGTGCCAGTAGGGCGAGGGTAGCGGGAAGATACGAGCAGTACTTC. Translating it yields CASRARVAGRYEQYF.

In this sample, this clone turned up once. The rearrangement joins TRBV6-4 to TRBJ2-2, with 9 nucleotides matching TRBD1. The ends lost 5 bases at V and 3 bases at J; junction bases unmatched: 4. CDR3 length: 15 amino acids. Germline V lookup: CDR1 MRHNA, CDR2 SNTAGT. The CDR3 is CASSRDRGDTGELFF. CDR3 DNA sequence: TGTGCCAGCAGTAGAGACAGGGGGGACACCGGGGAGCTGTTTTTT.